The next 16 T cell receptor beta chains were all read from a single sample in a study of cytomegalovirus exposure and HLA in healthy donors. The PCR was carried out with 60 Vbeta primers and 13 Jbeta primers. Repertoires were generated with immunoSEQ multiplex PCR, while TCRdb's copy carries only in-frame clones and drops some. The sample shows under 300,000 clones, under 80% of them seen only once. The sequenced sample consisted of PBMCs. The receptors here all came from a female donor in good health and CMV-seronegative.

The table lists this clone with a count of one. Other DNA sequences in this specimen translate into the identical CDR3. The gene calls are TRBV5-1 and TRBJ2-5, with TRBD2 matching 7 bases. Germline V gives CDR1 SGHRS, CDR2 YFSETQ. V trimming: 0 bases; J trimming: 2 bases; junction bases outside the gene matches: 1. The CDR3 extends over 14 amino acids. CDR3 nucleotides: TGCGCCAGCAGCTTGGGCGGGAGTCAAGAGACCCAGTACTTC. This translates into CASSLGGSQETQYF.

The rearrangement joins TRBV11-3 to TRBJ1-3; D unclear. Germline V gives CDR1 SGHNT, CDR2 YENEEA. CDR3 size: 12 residues. V lost 7 bases and J lost 0, with 4 bases in between. DNA of the CDR3: TGTGCCAGCACGGGCTCTGGAAACACCATATATTTT. This translates into CASTGSGNTIYF.

This chain joins TRBV5-4 and TRBJ2-1; 11 positions agree with TRBD2. CDR1 and CDR2 (germline): SGHNT, YYREEE (reference sequence). The CDR3 runs to 15 residues. V was pared by 4 bases and J by 5 bases, with 5 bases of the junction left unmatched. The CDR3 sequence is CASSVTSGMNNEQFF. The CDR3 DNA is TGTGCCAGCAGCGTGACTAGCGGGATGAACAATGAGCAGTTCTTC.

This chain links TRBV2 with TRBJ1-1; 7 nucleotides match TRBD1. Per germline, CDR1 SNHLY and CDR2 FYNNEI. This CDR3 contains 13 residues. V was pared by 4 bases and J by 6 bases, with 5 bases of the junction left unmatched. The chain's CDR3 is CASSARQGAEAFF. For the CDR3, the DNA is TGTGCCAGCAGTGCCCGTCAGGGGGCTGAAGCTTTCTTT.

Regarding this clone: Its ends do not fully match the called genes, so a read error is possible. The genes are TRBV7-9 and TRBJ2-1; D is unresolved. Germline V gene data show CDR1 as SEHNR and CDR2 as FQNEAQ (reference sequence). The CDR3 is 14 amino acids. Here the CDR3 reads CSSSLVNRNNEQFF. The CDR3, as DNA: TGTTCCAGCAGCTTAGTGAACAGAAACAATGAGCAGTTCTTC. The whole variable domain, remainder taken from reference TRBV7-9 and TRBJ2-1, is DTGVSQNPRHKITKRGQNVTFRCDPISEHNRLYWYRQTLGQGPEFLTYFQNEAQLEKSRLLSDRFSAERPKGSFSTLEIQRTEQGDSAMYLCSSSLVNRNNEQFFGPGTRLTVL.

The CDR3 DNA reads as TGTGCCAGCAGCCGGACCGAATGGGGTAGCGGGAGTTACGAGCAGTACTTC. Its protein product is CASSRTEWGSGSYEQYF. V is TRBV4-2 and J is TRBJ2-7; 9 nucleotides match TRBD2. Germline V gene lookup returns CDR1 LGHNA and CDR2 YNFKEQ. The CDR3 extends over 17 amino acids. With V trimmed by 4 bases and J by 4 bases, 14 bases remained unmatched.

This clone was counted between two and nine times. The V and J genes are TRBV7-9 and TRBJ1-1; D may be TRBD1 (5 bases). Germline-derived CDR1 and CDR2 are SEHNR and FQNEAQ (reference sequence). V was shortened by 0 bases and J by 7 bases, with 6 bases between the two germline ends. The CDR3 has 12 amino acids. This CDR3 is CASSLAQGEAFF. In DNA, the CDR3 is TGTGCCAGCAGCTTAGCGCAGGGTGAAGCTTTCTTT. Full variable domain (missing parts from reference TRBV7-9 and TRBJ1-1): DTGVSQNPRHKITKRGQNVTFRCDPISEHNRLYWYRQTLGQGPEFLTYFQNEAQLEKSRLLSDRFSAERPKGSFSTLEIQRTEQGDSAMYLCASSLAQGEAFFGQGTRLTVV.

This sequence joins TRBV7-9 and TRBJ2-7; the D is unclear. V was shortened by 6 bases and J by 1 base, with 10 bases between the two germline ends. Germline lookup yields CDR1 SEHNR and CDR2 FQNEAQ (reference sequence). This CDR3 region has 13 residues. CDR3 loop: CASSPSVSYEQYF. Here the CDR3 DNA reads TGTGCCAGCAGTCCTTCCGTGTCCTACGAGCAGTACTTC.

This clone was seen a few times. The V gene is TRBV6-6, the J gene TRBJ2-1; 7 bases align to TRBD2. The ends lost 0 bases at V and 6 bases at J; junction bases unmatched: 5. Germline V gene data show CDR1 as MNHNY and CDR2 as SVGAGI (reference sequence). The CDR3 has 15 amino acids. This chain's CDR3 is CASSYSSGIPNEQFF. DNA for the CDR3: TGTGCCAGCAGTTACTCCAGCGGGATACCCAATGAGCAGTTCTTC.

The V and J genes are TRBV27 and TRBJ1-5, with TRBD1 matching 8 bases. With 4 bases clipped from V and 4 bases from J, the junction kept 3 bases outside the gene matches. The CDR3 spans 14 residues. CDR1 is MNHEY, CDR2 SMNVEV, per germline (reference sequence). The CDR3 protein is CASSWDRFNQPQHF. In DNA, the CDR3 is TGTGCCAGCAGTTGGGACAGGTTTAATCAGCCCCAGCATTTT.

The chain couples TRBV15 to TRBJ2-1; 13 positions match TRBD2. CDR1 and CDR2 (germline): LNHNV, YYDKDF (reference sequence). V lost 5 bases, J lost 7 bases, and 11 bases stayed unmatched. This CDR3 has 17 residues. CDR3 sequence reads: CATSWTSGREEGNEQFF. The CDR3 DNA sequence: TGTGCCACCAGCTGGACTAGCGGGAGAGAGGAGGGGAATGAGCAGTTCTTC.

Points on this clone: The junction departs from the called germline gene at one end, perhaps through a read error. This sample includes further DNA sequences coding for the same CDR3. The chain joins TRBV30 to TRBJ1-1, with 7 positions matching TRBD1. The germline V gene has CDR1 GTSNPN and CDR2 SVGIG (reference sequence). The CDR3 is made up of 14 amino acids. This CDR3 reads CAWSNQGVNTEAFF. For the CDR3, the DNA is TGTGCCTGGAGTAATCAGGGGGTGAACACTGAAGCCTTCTTT.

CDR3 residues: CASQQGGSTDTQYF. In DNA, the CDR3 is TGTGCCAGCCAGCAGGGCGGTAGCACAGATACGCAGTATTTT. The rearrangement links TRBV28 to TRBJ2-3, with a weak D call TRBD1 (5 bases). Germline V gene lookup returns CDR1 MDHEN and CDR2 SYDVKM. There are 14 residues in the CDR3. Between the trimmed V and J ends, which lost 8 bases and 0 bases, there was a span of 12 bases.

V is TRBV11-2 and J is TRBJ2-1; the match to TRBD2 covers 11 bases. The CDR3 contains 16 residues. Germline lookup yields CDR1 SGHAT and CDR2 FQNNGV. With 5 bases clipped from V and 4 bases from J, the junction kept 7 bases outside the gene matches. This CDR3 is CASSPGVAGGYNEQFF. The CDR3 region has the DNA TGTGCCAGCAGCCCTGGAGTAGCGGGAGGGTACAATGAGCAGTTCTTC.

The V and J genes are TRBV7-9 and TRBJ2-7; TRBD1 is a possible D gene (6 bases). The ends were cut back, 1 base at V and 5 bases at J, with 9 bases in the middle. The CDR3 extends over 13 amino acids. Germline loops: CDR1 SEHNR, CDR2 FQNEAQ (reference sequence). The CDR3 sequence: CASSLGQGNEQYF. CDR3 DNA: TGTGCCAGCAGCTTAGGCCAGGGGAACGAGCAGTACTTC.

This rearrangement joins TRBV7-2 to TRBJ2-7; the D gene is possibly TRBD1 (6 bases). The CDR3 totals 15 residues. V was clipped by 4 bases and J by 7 bases, with 20 bases between them. From germline, CDR1 is SGHTA and CDR2 FQGNSA. The CDR3 DNA reads as TGTGCCAGCAGCTACTCTAGGGGGAGCCTGGGGGAGCAGTACTTC. Translation: CASSYSRGSLGEQYF.